The 14 T cell receptor beta chains listed next were all sequenced from one sample in a study of blood T cell repertoires in COVID-19. The repertoire was sequenced with immunoSEQ multiplex PCR; TCRdb's copy has only in-frame clones and lacks some. The table records 98,000 or so clones, roughly four fifths of them present only once. The sequencing input was peripheral blood. The receptor set was obtained from a man aged 55 to 70 with acute or convalescent COVID-19.

This chain connects TRBV7-2 to TRBJ2-5; TRBD2 agrees at 9 bases. CDR1 is SGHTA, CDR2 FQGNSA, per germline. The CDR3 totals 15 residues. After removal of 2 bases from V and 6 bases from J, the junction contained 7 bases not matched to a gene. Written as DNA, the CDR3 is TGTGCCAGCAGCTTAATGGGGACTAGCTCCCAGACCCAGTACTTC. It translates to CASSLMGTSSQTQYF. Filled out from reference TRBV7-2 and TRBJ2-5, the complete variable domain reads GAGVSQSPSNKVTEKGKDVELRCDPISGHTALYWYRQSLGQGLEFLIYFQGNSAPDKSGLPSDRFSAERTGGSVSTLTIQRTQQEDSAVYLCASSLMGTSSQTQYFGPGTRLLVL.

The chain employs TRBV5-1 and TRBJ2-7, with D uncertain. The V end was cut by 1 base, the J end by 2 bases, with 13 bases between. The CDR3 length is 15 residues. The germline V gene encodes CDR1 SGHRS and CDR2 YFSETQ. CDR3 bases: TGCGCCAGCAGCTTGAACGGGTTAGAGGCCTACGAGCAGTACTTC. Amino acid sequence: CASSLNGLEAYEQYF.

On this clone: Since no conserved phenylalanine or tryptophan closes the CDR3, a read error is the likely cause. The DNA is omitted, as the CDR3 cannot be located on it reliably, and the CDR3 follows TCRdb's listing. This chain joins TRBV19 and TRBJ1-2; the D call of TRBD1 is as the table states it, not checked on the DNA. Per germline, CDR1 LNHDA and CDR2 SQIVND (reference sequence). The CDR3 sequence runs 12 residues, both termini included. The CDR3 reads CAAFRPGGNVIV.

V and J are TRBV6-1 and TRBJ1-2, with TRBD1 matching over 9 bases. V shed 0 bases and J 4 bases; nucleotides not matched to a gene: 3. The CDR3 spans 15 residues. Germline values: CDR1 MNHNS, CDR2 SASEGT. The CDR3 here is CASSEATGGIYGYTF. In DNA form, the CDR3 reads TGTGCCAGCAGTGAAGCTACAGGGGGCATCTATGGCTACACCTTC.

J is TRBJ2-1 and V is TRBV2; TRBD2 agrees at 7 bases. Trimming took 3 bases from V and 10 from J; bases not matched to a gene: 12. From germline, CDR1 is SNHLY and CDR2 FYNNEI. The CDR3 contains 15 residues. The CDR3 sequence: CASSEMWEGPREQFF. The CDR3 region has the DNA TGTGCCAGCAGTGAGATGTGGGAGGGTCCACGGGAGCAGTTCTTC. Drawing the rest from reference TRBV2 and TRBJ2-1, the complete variable domain is EPEVTQTPSHQVTQMGQEVILRCVPISNHLYFYWYRQILGQKVEFLVSFYNNEISEKSEIFDDQFSVERPDGSNFTLKIRSTKLEDSAMYFCASSEMWEGPREQFFGPGTRLTVL.

This clone appeared a few times. The V gene is TRBV13, the J gene TRBJ2-7, with D possibly TRBD2 on 8 matching bases. The V gene lost 5 bases and the J gene lost 0 bases, with 14 bases spanning the gap. CDR3 size: 15 residues. From germline, CDR1 is PRHDT and CDR2 FYEKMQ (reference sequence). The CDR3 sequence: CASSPAGDSSYEQYF. Here the CDR3 DNA reads TGTGCCAGCAGCCCAGCGGGGGACAGCTCCTACGAGCAGTACTTC.

This rearrangement joins TRBV28 to TRBJ2-7, with D possibly matching TRBD1 (6 bases). The germline gives CDR1 MDHEN, CDR2 SYDVKM. With 6 bases removed from V and 0 bases from J, the gap between germline ends came to 12 bases. CDR3 length: 14 residues. The CDR3 region is CASRKTGSSYEQYF. The CDR3 DNA reads as TGTGCCAGCAGAAAAACAGGGAGCTCCTACGAGCAGTACTTC.

In regard to this clone: The junction differs from germline at one of its ends, possibly a read error. CDR3 sequence (DNA): TGTGCCAGCAGCGTAGCGGGGGGGAAACAGTACGAGCAGTACTTC. Its translation: CASSVAGGKQYEQYF. The chain links TRBV7-2 to TRBJ2-7; 11 bases align to TRBD2. The CDR3 consists of 15 residues. Germline CDR1 reads SGHTA; CDR2 reads FQGNSA.

This chain joins TRBV30 and TRBJ2-7; 13 bases are shared with TRBD2. The CDR3 length is 11 residues. J gave up 7 bases and V 8 bases, and 2 bases lay outside the gene matches. Germline-derived CDR1 and CDR2 are GTSNPN and SVGIG (reference sequence). The CDR3: CARGLAGEQYF. The CDR3 DNA reads TGTGCCAGGGGACTAGCGGGGGAGCAGTACTTC.

This rearrangement joins TRBV12-1 to TRBJ2-7; the table's D call, TRBD1, has no DNA check behind it. TRBV12-1 is a listed pseudogene. This CDR3 contains 16 residues. The CDR3 loop reads CASSFAPRQAFYEQYF. CDR3 nucleotides: TGTGCCAGCAGCTTTGCGCCCAGACAGGCTTTCTACGAGCAGTACTTC.

DNA of the CDR3: TGTGCCAGCAGCCTCCGTGGGGGAGGCGCCGGGGAGCTGTTTTTT. Translation: CASSLRGGGAGELFF. V and J are TRBV3-1 (or the pseudogene TRBV3-2) and TRBJ2-2; TRBD2 might be the D (6 bases). The V gene lost 4 bases and the J gene lost 6 bases, with 15 bases spanning the gap. This CDR3 contains 15 residues. The germline gives CDR1 LGHDT, CDR2 YNNKEL (reference sequence).

V is TRBV20-1 and J is TRBJ1-5; 12 bases map to TRBD1. The junction had 6 bases not matched to a gene; V was cut back by 3 bases and J by 3 bases. Germline lookup yields CDR1 DFQATT and CDR2 SNEGSKA (reference sequence). The CDR3 spans 16 residues. The CDR3 DNA is TGCAGTGCTAGTAGGGACAGGGGGCAGAACAATCAGCCCCAGCATTTT. Amino acid sequence: CSASRDRGQNNQPQHF.

This clone occurred a few times. The CDR3 protein is CASSLVANRDTQYF. CDR3 nucleotides: TGTGCCAGCTCACTGGTAGCAAATAGGGATACGCAGTATTTT. V usage is TRBV18 and J usage is TRBJ2-3; no definite D call. V was pared by 4 bases and J by 6 bases, with 14 bases between. Germline V gives CDR1 KGHSH, CDR2 LQKENI. This CDR3 is 14 amino acids long.

The genes are TRBV9 and TRBJ1-1, with TRBD1 matching over 8 bases. The CDR3 is 17 amino acids. Germline-derived CDR1 and CDR2 are SGDLS and YYNGEE. J lost 6 bases, V lost 3 bases, and 16 bases had no gene match. In nucleotides, the CDR3 is TGTGCCAGCAGCGAGCTCGGTGGACAGGGAAGGGGAGCTGAAGCTTTCTTT. Translating it yields CASSELGGQGRGAEAFF.